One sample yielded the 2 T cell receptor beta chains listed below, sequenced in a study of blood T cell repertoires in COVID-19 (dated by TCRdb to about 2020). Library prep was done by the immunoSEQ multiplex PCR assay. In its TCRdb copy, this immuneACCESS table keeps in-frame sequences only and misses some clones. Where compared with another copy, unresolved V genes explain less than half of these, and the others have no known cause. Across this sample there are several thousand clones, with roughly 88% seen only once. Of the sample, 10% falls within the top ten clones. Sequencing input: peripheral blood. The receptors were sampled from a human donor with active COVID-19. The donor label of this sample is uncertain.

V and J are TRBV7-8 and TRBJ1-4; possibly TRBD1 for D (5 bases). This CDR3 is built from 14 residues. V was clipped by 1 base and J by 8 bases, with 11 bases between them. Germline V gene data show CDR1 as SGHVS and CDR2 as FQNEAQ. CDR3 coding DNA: TGTGCCAGCAGCTTAGGCCAGGGTCGCGAAAAACTGTTTTTT. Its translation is CASSLGQGREKLFF.

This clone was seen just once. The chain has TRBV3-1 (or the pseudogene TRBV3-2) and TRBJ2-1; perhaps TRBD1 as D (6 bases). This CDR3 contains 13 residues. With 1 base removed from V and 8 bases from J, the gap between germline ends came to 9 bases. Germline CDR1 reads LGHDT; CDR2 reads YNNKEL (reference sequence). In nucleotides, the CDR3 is TGTGCCAGCAGCCAAGGCCCAGGGGATGAGCAGTTCTTC. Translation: CASSQGPGDEQFF.